This T cell receptor (beta chain) is drawn from a study of beta chain features in type 1 diabetes. Isolated RNA was reverse transcribed in full, so expressed TCRB transcripts were sequenced. Generated by immunoSEQ multiplex PCR, the TCRdb table keeps only in-frame clones and is missing some. The sample contains about 150,000 clones, under 60% of which appear only once. As for this clone: The antigen remains undetermined.

Study results and caveats: All four CD4+ subsets from Type 1 diabetes patients carried moderately but significantly shorter TCRB CDR3s. In these data, an HLA type influence on TCRB rearrangement remained unresolved. Sampled from patients, naive, central memory and Treg TCRB repertoires appeared more similar than those sampled from healthy donors.

A sort by CD45RO/CCR7/CD25/CD127/CD95/CD27 yielded CD4+ naive, central memory, regulatory and stem cell-like memory cells. Sequenced: Tregs from blood. The sequence was collected from a man between 18 and 29 years old in good health.

Here the CDR3 reads CASSIPLDRGYQPQHF. The DNA of the CDR3 is TGTGCCAGTAGTATTCCCTTAGACAGGGGATATCAGCCCCAGCATTTT. This rearrangement joins TRBV19 to TRBJ1-5, with 8 bases matching TRBD1. Per germline, CDR1 LNHDA and CDR2 SQIVND (reference sequence). V was pared by 3 bases and J by 5 bases, with 9 bases of the junction left unmatched. The CDR3 sequence is 16 residues long. The complete variable domain, with remaining parts taken from reference TRBV19 and TRBJ1-5, reads DGGITQSPKYLFRKEGQNVTLSCEQNLNHDAMYWYRQDPGQGLRLIYYSQIVNDFQKGDIAEGYSVSREKKESFPLTVTSAQKNPTAFYLCASSIPLDRGYQPQHFGDGTRLSIL.